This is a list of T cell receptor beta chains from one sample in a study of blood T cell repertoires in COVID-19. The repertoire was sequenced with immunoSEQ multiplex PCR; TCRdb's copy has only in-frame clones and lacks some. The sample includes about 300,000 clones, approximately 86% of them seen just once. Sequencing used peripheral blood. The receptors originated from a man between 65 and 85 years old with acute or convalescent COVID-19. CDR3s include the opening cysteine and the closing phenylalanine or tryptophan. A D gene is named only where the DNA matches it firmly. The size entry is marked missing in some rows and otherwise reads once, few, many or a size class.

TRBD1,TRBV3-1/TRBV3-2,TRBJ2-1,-,TGTGCCAGCAGCCCGAGGACAGGCAATGAGCAGTTCTTC,CASSPRTGNEQFF
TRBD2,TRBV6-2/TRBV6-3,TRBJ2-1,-,TGTGCCAGCAGTTACAGCCTAGCGGGAGTTAGCTCCTACAATGAGCAGTTCTTC,CASSYSLAGVSSYNEQFF
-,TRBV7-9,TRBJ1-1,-,TGTGCCAGCAGCTCACAGGGCACTGAAGCTTTCTTT,CASSSQGTEAFF
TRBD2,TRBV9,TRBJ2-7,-,TGTGCCAGCAGCGTAGGGGGTAGCGGGACCTACGAGCAGTACTTC,CASSVGGSGTYEQYF
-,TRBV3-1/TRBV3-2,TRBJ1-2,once,TGTGCCAGCAGCCCCGACGCCTCAGGGTACACCTTC,CASSPDASGYTF
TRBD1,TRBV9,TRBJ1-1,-,TGTGCCAGCAACCCGACAGGGGGCCCCACTGAAGCTTTCTTT,CASNPTGGPTEAFF
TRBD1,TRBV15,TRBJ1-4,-,TGTGCCACCAGCAGACCCGGGACAGGCCTGGGAAAACTGTTTTTT,CATSRPGTGLGKLFF
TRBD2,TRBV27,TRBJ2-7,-,TGTGCCAGCAGTTTATTGGCCTCGGGGGGTCTTTGGTTCTACGAGCAGTACTTC,CASSLLASGGLWFYEQYF
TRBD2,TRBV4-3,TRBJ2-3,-,TGCGCCAGCAGCTTAAGCGGGGGGGCTTATGTATCAGATACGCAGTATTTT,CASSLSGGAYVSDTQYF
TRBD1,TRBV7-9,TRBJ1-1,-,TGTGCCAGCAGCAACGACAGGGTATGGTCGAGATCGGAAGCTTTCTTT,CASSNDRVWSRSEAFF
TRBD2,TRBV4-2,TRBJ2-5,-,TGTGCCAGCAGCCAAGGACTAGCGGAACAAGAGACCCAGTACTTC,CASSQGLAEQETQYF
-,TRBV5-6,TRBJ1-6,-,TGTGCCAGCAGCTTGGGGCGGCAGGGTCTGAGTTCACCCCTCCACTTT,CASSLGRQGLSSPLHF
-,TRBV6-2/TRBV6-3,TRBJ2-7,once,TGTGCCAGCAGTTACAGATTTGGGCAGGAAAAACTCTACGAGCAGTACTTC,CASSYRFGQEKLYEQYF
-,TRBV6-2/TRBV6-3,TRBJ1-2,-,TGTGCCAGCAGCCCAGGGGTCCTCTATGGCTACACCTTC,CASSPGVLYGYTF
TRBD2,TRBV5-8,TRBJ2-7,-,TGTGCCAGCAGCTTCGGCCGGACTAGCGGGGTCGAGCAGTACTTC,CASSFGRTSGVEQYF
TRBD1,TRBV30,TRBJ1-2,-,TGTGCCTGGAGTACAAAACAGGGGGCATCTCCCGGTGGCTACACCTTC,CAWSTKQGASPGGYTF
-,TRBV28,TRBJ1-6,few,TGTGCCAGCAGTTTATTACAGGATAATTCACCCCTCCACTTT,CASSLLQDNSPLHF
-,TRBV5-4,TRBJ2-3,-,TGTGCCAGCAGCTTGGAAAAAGCGGGCGGGGATACGCAGTATTTT,CASSLEKAGGDTQYF
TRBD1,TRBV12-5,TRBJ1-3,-,TGTGCTAGTGGTTCGGGACAGGCAAGGAATGGAAACACCATATATTTT,CASGSGQARNGNTIYF
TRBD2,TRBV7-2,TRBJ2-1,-,TGTGCCAGCAGCTTATTGGCTAGCGGGGGGGGCGATGAGCAGTTCTTC,CASSLLASGGGDEQFF
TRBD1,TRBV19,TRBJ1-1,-,TGTGCCAGTAGTGATGACAGGGCCTCCGAAGCTTTCTTT,CASSDDRASEAFF
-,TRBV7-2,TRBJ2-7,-,TGTGCCAGCAGCTTAGTACAGGGACCCTACGAGCAGTACTTC,CASSLVQGPYEQYF
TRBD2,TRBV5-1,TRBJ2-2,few,TGCGCCAGCAGCTCCCTAGCGGGGGGGAACACCGGGGAGCTGTTTTTT,CASSSLAGGNTGELFF
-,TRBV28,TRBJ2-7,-,TGTGCCAGCAGTTTAAGTGGAGGGTTCGAGCAGTACTTC,CASSLSGGFEQYF
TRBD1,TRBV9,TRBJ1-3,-,TGTGCCAGCAGTCAACAGGGGGCTGGAAACACCATATATTTT,CASSQQGAGNTIYF
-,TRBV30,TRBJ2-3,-,TGTGCCTGGAGCAGGAACACAGATACGCAGTATTTT,CAWSRNTDTQYF
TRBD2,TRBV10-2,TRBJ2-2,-,TGCGCCAGCAGTGAAGGGAGCGGGAGGGCCCTCGCCGGGGAGCTGTTTTTT,CASSEGSGRALAGELFF
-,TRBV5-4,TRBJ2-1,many,TGTGCCAGCAGCTTAAGCACTAATGAGCAGTTCTTC,CASSLSTNEQFF
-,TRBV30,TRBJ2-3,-,TGTGCCTGGAGTAGACAGGAGTTCATTTCAGATACGCAGTATTTT,CAWSRQEFISDTQYF
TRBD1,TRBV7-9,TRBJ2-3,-,TGTGCCAGCAGCTTGGGACAGGGGGCAGATACGCAGTATTTT,CASSLGQGADTQYF
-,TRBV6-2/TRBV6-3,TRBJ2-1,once,TGTGCCAGCAGTTTCATACTAGCAAATGAGCAGTTCTTC,CASSFILANEQFF
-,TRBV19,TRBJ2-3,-,TGTGCCACCAGACAGAGTTCAGATACGCAGTATTTT,CATRQSSDTQYF
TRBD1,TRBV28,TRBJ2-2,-,TGTGCCAGCAAAGGGTTATGGGGACAGGGGAACACCGGGGAGCTGTTTTTT,CASKGLWGQGNTGELFF
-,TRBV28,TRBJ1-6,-,TGTGCCAGCAGTTACCCGACCGGGGGTGTTTACTCACCCCTCCACTTT,CASSYPTGGVYSPLHF
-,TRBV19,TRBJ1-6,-,TGTGCCAGTAGTATAGGGGCTAATTCACCCCTCCACTTT,CASSIGANSPLHF
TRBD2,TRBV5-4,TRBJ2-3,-,TGTGCCAGCAGCGGGGGGGGGACTAGCGGGAGCACAGATACGCAGTATTTT,CASSGGGTSGSTDTQYF
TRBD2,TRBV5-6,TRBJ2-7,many,TGTGCCACCTCGTCTAGCGGGAGGGTTTACGAGCAGTACTTC,CATSSSGRVYEQYF
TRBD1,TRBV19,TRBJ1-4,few,TGTGCCAGTAGTCCCCCCGGGACAGGGATGGATGAAAAACTGTTTTTT,CASSPPGTGMDEKLFF
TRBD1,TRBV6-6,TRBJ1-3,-,TGTGCCAGCAGTTTCCCGGGACAGGGGGCGAACACCATATATTTT,CASSFPGQGANTIYF
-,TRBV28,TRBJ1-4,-,TGTGCCAGCAGTACTTCTTCGACAGCCCAGGTGGGGAAACTGTTTTTT,CASSTSSTAQVGKLFF
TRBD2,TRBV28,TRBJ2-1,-,TGTGCCAGCAGGCGGACTAGCGGGAGTTTAGGGAATGAGCAGTTCTTC,CASRRTSGSLGNEQFF
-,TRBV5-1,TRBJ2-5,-,TGCGCCAGCAGCTCACAGGGCTCTTCCCAAGAGACCCAGTACTTC,CASSSQGSSQETQYF